Listed below are T cell receptor beta chains from one sample, sequenced in a study of identical twins. One entry per CDR3 protein, called by TCRdb with MiXCR from the 5' RACE reads. The profile shows under 800,000 distinct CDR3 sequences, about 20% of them singletons. These same records also appear under a second study, on T cells expressing NK-cell markers.

The sample comprised PBMCs. These receptors all come from a woman aged 18-29 years in good health. The CDR3 runs from the conserved cysteine through the conserved F or W. Each record gives: D gene, clone size, V gene, J gene, CDR3 protein, CDR3 DNA. D genes are given only for firm matches. Not all rows give a size; the values are once, few, many and, for expanded clones, a class.

D: TRBD1
size: NA
V: TRBV6-5
J: TRBJ2-3
CDR3: CASSYSGQALRDTQYF
DNA: TGTGCCAGCAGTTACTCAGGACAGGCTCTCCGGGATACGCAGTATTTT

D: NA
size: NA
V: TRBV15
J: TRBJ2-2
CDR3: CATSSQNTGELFF
DNA: TGTGCCACCAGCAGTCAGAACACCGGGGAGCTGTTTTTT

D: TRBD1
size: NA
V: TRBV10-3
J: TRBJ2-2
CDR3: CAISDRTGGTGELFF
DNA: TGTGCCATCAGTGACCGTACAGGGGGCACCGGGGAGCTGTTTTTT

D: NA
size: few
V: TRBV5-1
J: TRBJ2-7
CDR3: CASSGRLGKSSYEQYF
DNA: TGCGCCAGCAGCGGGCGGCTGGGGAAGTCTTCTTACGAGCAGTACTTC

D: TRBD1
size: few
V: TRBV14
J: TRBJ2-7
CDR3: CASSQSLWTGGLYEQYF
DNA: TGTGCCAGCAGCCAATCCTTATGGACAGGGGGGTTATACGAGCAGTACTTC

D: NA
size: NA
V: TRBV20-1
J: TRBJ1-1
CDR3: CSARLDGYSEAFF
DNA: TGCAGTGCTAGACTAGACGGATATTCTGAAGCTTTCTTT

D: NA
size: NA
V: TRBV3-1
J: TRBJ2-4
CDR3: CASSLGTAKNIQYF
DNA: TGTGCCAGCAGCCTCGGGACAGCCAAAAACATTCAGTACTTC

D: NA
size: NA
V: TRBV20-1
J: TRBJ1-2
CDR3: CSAATGGYGYTF
DNA: TGCAGTGCTGCCACAGGTGGCTATGGCTACACCTTC

D: NA
size: few
V: TRBV5-1
J: TRBJ2-5
CDR3: CASSVGTEETQYF
DNA: TGCGCCAGCAGCGTGGGAACCGAAGAGACCCAGTACTTC

D: TRBD1
size: NA
V: TRBV10-3
J: TRBJ1-4
CDR3: CAISTHGTGDEKLFF
DNA: TGTGCCATCAGTACACACGGGACAGGGGATGAAAAACTGTTTTTT

D: NA
size: NA
V: TRBV20-1
J: TRBJ2-5
CDR3: CSASDKVLETQYF
DNA: TGCAGTGCTAGTGATAAGGTATTAGAGACCCAGTACTTC

D: TRBD1
size: NA
V: TRBV20-1
J: TRBJ2-1
CDR3: CSAMRILGQGAYNEQFF
DNA: TGCAGTGCTATGAGGATCCTAGGACAGGGGGCCTACAATGAGCAGTTCTTC

D: TRBD1
size: few
V: TRBV6-1
J: TRBJ1-2
CDR3: CASSKQGANGYTF
DNA: TGTGCCAGCAGTAAGCAGGGGGCGAATGGCTACACCTTC

D: TRBD2
size: few
V: TRBV29-1
J: TRBJ2-1
CDR3: CSVVTGGYYNEQFF
DNA: TGCAGCGTTGTCACGGGGGGGTACTACAATGAGCAGTTCTTC

D: TRBD2
size: few
V: TRBV5-1
J: TRBJ2-5
CDR3: CASSSFSGIQETQYF
DNA: TGCGCCAGCAGCTCTTTTAGCGGGATCCAAGAGACCCAGTACTTC

D: NA
size: NA
V: TRBV20-1
J: TRBJ2-5
CDR3: CSARVGLRQETQYF
DNA: TGCAGTGCTAGAGTGGGACTCCGCCAAGAGACCCAGTACTTC

D: TRBD2
size: many
V: TRBV12-3/TRBV12-4
J: TRBJ2-7
CDR3: CASSRTSGGAHEQYF
DNA: TGTGCCAGCAGCAGGACTAGCGGGGGGGCCCACGAGCAGTACTTC

D: TRBD1
size: NA
V: TRBV18
J: TRBJ2-1
CDR3: CASARDSSNEQFF
DNA: TGTGCCAGCGCCCGGGACAGCTCTAATGAGCAGTTCTTC

D: NA
size: few
V: TRBV5-5
J: TRBJ2-1
CDR3: CASSLGLGSSNEQFF
DNA: TGTGCCAGCAGCTTGGGGTTGGGGAGCTCGAATGAGCAGTTCTTC

D: NA
size: NA
V: TRBV6-2/TRBV6-3
J: TRBJ2-1
CDR3: CASRLVHEQFF
DNA: TGTGCCAGCAGGCTGGTCCATGAGCAGTTCTTC

D: NA
size: NA
V: TRBV5-6
J: TRBJ2-6
CDR3: CASSLSPTPLAGANVLTF
DNA: TGTGCCAGCAGCTTGTCCCCTACGCCCCTCGCTGGGGCCAACGTCCTGACTTTC

D: NA
size: NA
V: TRBV19
J: TRBJ1-1
CDR3: CASTETTGRWRGTEAFF
DNA: TGTGCCAGTACCGAAACAACAGGGAGATGGAGGGGAACTGAAGCTTTCTTT

D: NA
size: NA
V: TRBV27
J: TRBJ2-3
CDR3: CASSFVGTNTDTQYF
DNA: TGTGCCAGCAGTTTTGTTGGGACCAACACAGATACGCAGTATTTT

D: NA
size: NA
V: TRBV14
J: TRBJ2-1
CDR3: CASSPPSTVYNEQFF
DNA: TGTGCCAGCAGCCCACCTTCGACAGTTTACAATGAGCAGTTCTTC

D: NA
size: NA
V: TRBV7-9
J: TRBJ1-2
CDR3: CASSLMEGAGYTF
DNA: TGTGCCAGCAGCTTAATGGAAGGAGCGGGCTACACCTTC

D: TRBD1
size: NA
V: TRBV24-1
J: TRBJ1-5
CDR3: CATSDSGQGDSQPQHF
DNA: TGTGCCACCAGTGATTCTGGACAGGGAGATAGTCAGCCCCAGCATTTT

D: NA
size: NA
V: TRBV11-2
J: TRBJ2-1
CDR3: CASIAPGMAYNEQFF
DNA: TGTGCCAGCATCGCCCCGGGAATGGCCTACAATGAGCAGTTCTTC

D: NA
size: NA
V: TRBV7-9
J: TRBJ2-1
CDR3: CASSQLRAGYNEQFF
DNA: TGTGCCAGCAGCCAATTAAGGGCCGGGTACAATGAGCAGTTCTTC

D: TRBD2
size: NA
V: TRBV11-2
J: TRBJ2-1
CDR3: CASSLGVRTSGRNEQFF
DNA: TGTGCCAGCAGCTTAGGTGTACGGACTAGCGGTCGGAATGAGCAGTTCTTC

D: NA
size: few
V: TRBV6-5
J: TRBJ2-7
CDR3: CASSYSRAPGGAYEQYF
DNA: TGTGCCAGCAGTTACTCAAGGGCGCCCGGGGGAGCCTACGAGCAGTACTTC

D: NA
size: NA
V: TRBV18
J: TRBJ1-6
CDR3: CASSPTGMDDSPLHF
DNA: TGTGCCAGCTCACCGACAGGAATGGATGATTCACCCCTCCACTTT

D: TRBD1
size: many
V: TRBV7-3
J: TRBJ2-1
CDR3: CASSSGQYNEQFF
DNA: TGCGCCAGCAGCTCGGGACAGTACAATGAGCAGTTCTTC

D: TRBD2
size: NA
V: TRBV5-4
J: TRBJ2-2
CDR3: CASSSAFSGSGTGELFF
DNA: TGTGCCAGCAGCTCGGCCTTTAGCGGGAGTGGTACCGGGGAGCTGTTTTTT

D: NA
size: few
V: TRBV5-1
J: TRBJ2-7
CDR3: CASSLEPGRAAEQYF
DNA: TGCGCCAGCAGCTTGGAACCGGGCAGGGCGGCCGAGCAGTACTTC

D: NA
size: NA
V: TRBV5-4
J: TRBJ2-7
CDR3: CASSPKGRTSSYEQYF
DNA: TGTGCCAGCAGCCCGAAGGGGCGGACAAGCTCCTACGAGCAGTACTTC